The 26 T cell receptor beta chains below were found in one sample sequenced in a study of cytomegalovirus exposure and HLA in healthy donors. Primers: 60 Vbeta forward and 13 Jbeta reverse. Only in-frame clones appear in the TCRdb table, and some are missing; sequencing was by immunoSEQ multiplex PCR. The sample holds over 70,000 clones, around 71% seen once. The sequenced material came from PBMCs. These receptors were collected from a man aged 25-45 years in good health and CMV-seronegative.

This chain links TRBV6-5 with TRBJ2-7; 7 bases match TRBD1. The V gene's germline CDR1 is MNHEY and CDR2 SVGAGI. The ends lost 2 bases at V and 3 bases at J; junction bases unmatched: 1. There are 13 residues in the CDR3. CDR3 coding DNA: TGTGCCAGCAGTTACGCAGGGGGCTACGAGCAGTACTTC. Translation: CASSYAGGYEQYF.

The gene calls are TRBV2 and TRBJ1-2, with a tentative D call TRBD1 (5 bases). V lost 0 bases and J 4 bases, leaving 15 bases between the germline ends. Germline CDR1 SNHLY, CDR2 FYNNEI. The CDR3 is made up of 16 amino acids. The CDR3 reads CASSEAQDRSPYGYTF. The CDR3 DNA reads as TGTGCCAGCAGTGAAGCGCAAGACAGATCCCCCTATGGCTACACCTTC.

The chain combines TRBV28 with TRBJ1-2; tentatively, D is TRBD1 (5 bases). This CDR3 contains 14 residues. CDR1 is MDHEN and CDR2 is SYDVKM in the germline V gene. Trimming took 5 bases from V and 4 from J, leaving 14 bases between them. CDR3: CASSPRKGLYGYTF. CDR3 coding DNA: TGTGCCAGCAGTCCGCGAAAGGGGCTCTATGGCTACACCTTC.

J is TRBJ1-5 and V is TRBV6-1, with D tentatively TRBD1 (6 bases). CDR1 MNHNS and CDR2 SASEGT come from the germline V gene. This CDR3 region has 16 residues. The V end lost 3 bases, the J end lost 0 bases, and 12 bases lay between the germline ends. Written as DNA, the CDR3 is TGTGCCAGCAGTGACCTATTACAGGGTAGCAATCAGCCCCAGCATTTT. The encoded protein is CASSDLLQGSNQPQHF.

The rearrangement joins TRBV30 to TRBJ2-3; D unclear. Germline V gives CDR1 GTSNPN, CDR2 SVGIG (reference sequence). The CDR3 totals 12 residues. Trimming removed 3 bases from V and 3 bases from J, with 7 bases in between. CDR3 in DNA: TGTGCCTGGAGCTTTAGAACAGATACGCAGTATTTT. This codes for CAWSFRTDTQYF.

The CDR3 here is CASSPGQGFGYTF. CDR3 bases: TGTGCCAGCAGCCCAGGACAGGGCTTCGGCTACACCTTC. This chain connects TRBV6-1 to TRBJ1-2; 8 bases are shared with TRBD1. Germline CDR1 is MNHNS and CDR2 is SASEGT. CDR3 length: 13 residues. J was trimmed by 8 bases and V by 6 bases; bases with no gene match: 8.

The chain recombines TRBV7-9 with TRBJ2-3; 11 nucleotides agree with TRBD2. The germline CDR1 and CDR2 sequences are SEHNR and FQNEAQ (reference sequence). The trim removed 4 bases at V and 7 bases at J, leaving 10 bases unmatched. The CDR3 has 16 amino acids. The CDR3 protein is CASSSQGSGRGNTQYF. Here the CDR3 DNA reads TGTGCCAGCAGCTCACAGGGTAGCGGGAGGGGAAATACGCAGTATTTT.

V and J are TRBV5-6 and TRBJ1-2; 11 bases match TRBD1. Germline assignment: CDR1 SGHDT and CDR2 YYEEEE. The CDR3 is 14 amino acids. J was trimmed by 7 bases and V by 0 bases; bases with no gene match: 2. The CDR3 here is CASSLGDRGFGYTF. The CDR3 DNA reads TGTGCCAGCAGCTTGGGGGACAGGGGGTTTGGCTACACCTTC. Looking up the rest from reference TRBV5-6 and TRBJ1-2 gives the full variable domain: DAGVTQSPTHLIKTRGQQVTLRCSPKSGHDTVSWYQQALGQGPQFIFQYYEEEERQRGNFPDRFSGHQFPNYSSELNVNALLLGDSALYLCASSLGDRGFGYTFGSGTRLTVV.

This chain uses TRBV4-1 with TRBJ1-4; D gene uncertain. This CDR3 has 13 amino acids. Germline V lookup: CDR1 MGHRA, CDR2 YSYEKL. V was cut by 4 bases and J by 8 bases, with 11 bases left in between. Here the CDR3 DNA reads TGCGCCAGCAGCCTCACGGTCGGGGAAAAACTGTTTTTT. It is translated as CASSLTVGEKLFF.

The chain employs TRBV2 and TRBJ1-1; unclear D gene. CDR1 SNHLY and CDR2 FYNNEI come from the germline V gene. The CDR3 covers 13 residues. V was clipped by 8 bases and J by 0 bases, with 10 bases between them. The CDR3 sequence: CASHPGMNTEAFF. CDR3 DNA sequence: TGTGCCAGCCACCCGGGGATGAACACTGAAGCTTTCTTT.

The chain links TRBV7-9 to TRBJ1-5; the D is unclear. V gave up 1 base and J gave up 16 bases, with 14 bases separating them. Germline CDR1 SEHNR, CDR2 FQNEAQ (reference sequence). The CDR3 extends over 12 amino acids. CDR3 in DNA: TGTGCCAGCAGCTTAGTTGACGGAGAGCATCATTTT. It codes for CASSLVDGEHHF.

This chain links TRBV5-1 with TRBJ2-5; 9 positions agree with TRBD1. The DNA end favors TRBJ2-7, so the J call may be wrong. Germline CDR1 and CDR2: SGHRS and YFSETQ. The CDR3 is 14 residues long. CDR3 nucleotides: TGCGCCAGCAGCTTGGAGACAGGGGGCTACGAGCAGTACTTC. Protein sequence: CASSLETGGYEQYF.

A word on this clone: The sample has other DNA sequences that encode this CDR3 too. The chain has TRBV28 and TRBJ2-6, with no clear D. Trimming shortened V by 2 bases and J by 2 bases, and 7 bases separated the two germline ends. CDR1 is MDHEN, CDR2 SYDVKM, per germline. The CDR3 length is 15 residues. In nucleotides, the CDR3 is TGTGCCAGCAGTTTAGTAACACCTGGGGCCAACGTCCTGACTTTC. Protein product: CASSLVTPGANVLTF.

The rearrangement joins TRBV6-4 to TRBJ2-1; TRBD2 matches 8 bases. The CDR3 totals 15 residues. Trimming cost V 3 bases and J 9 bases; bases outside gene matches: 10. Germline assignment: CDR1 MRHNA and CDR2 SNTAGT. The CDR3 sequence is CASSDATGGPGEQFF. CDR3 in DNA: TGTGCCAGCAGTGATGCAACGGGAGGGCCGGGTGAGCAGTTCTTC.

The table lists this clone with a few counts. The rearrangement links TRBV7-7 to TRBJ2-2; D ambiguous. Germline CDR1 is SSHAT and CDR2 is FNYEAQ (reference sequence). This CDR3 contains 13 residues. With 2 bases removed from V and 2 bases from J, the gap between germline ends came to 3 bases. CDR3 in amino acids: CASSLTNTGELFF. In nucleotides, the CDR3 is TGTGCCAGCAGCTTAACTAACACCGGGGAGCTGTTTTTT.

The chain has TRBV7-8 and TRBJ2-3; 7 nucleotides line up with TRBD2. CDR3 length: 16 residues. The V segment lost 6 bases and the J segment 3 bases; nucleotides outside the gene matches: 12. The germline V gene encodes CDR1 SGHVS and CDR2 FQNEAQ. The CDR3 loop reads CASRKAGLEKTDTQYF. CDR3 in DNA: TGTGCCAGCAGGAAAGCGGGGCTAGAAAAGACAGATACGCAGTATTTT. The whole variable domain, remainder taken from reference TRBV7-8 and TRBJ2-3, is GAGVSQSPRYKVAKRGQDVALRCDPISGHVSLFWYQQALGQGPEFLTYFQNEAQLDKSGLPSDRFFAERPEGSVSTLKIQRTQQEDSAVYLCASRKAGLEKTDTQYFGPGTRLTVL.

This chain uses TRBV6-6 with TRBJ1-2, with TRBD1 as a possible D gene (6 bases). Germline-derived CDR1 and CDR2 are MNHNY and SVGAGI (reference sequence). The CDR3 spans 12 residues. V was trimmed by 5 bases and J by 4 bases, leaving 8 bases between them. CDR3 sequence: CASSQGTYGYTF. As DNA, the CDR3 is TGTGCCAGCAGTCAGGGGACCTATGGCTACACCTTC.

The chain uses TRBV7-9 and TRBJ2-5, with a weak D call TRBD2 (6 bases). Per the germline V gene, CDR1 is SEHNR and CDR2 is FQNEAQ (reference sequence). Trimming took off 2 bases at V and 4 bases at J, with 14 bases between the two ends. The CDR3 is made up of 15 amino acids. CDR3 nucleotides: TGTGCCAGCAGCTTAACAGGAGGGGACGGAGAGACCCAGTACTTC. As protein: CASSLTGGDGETQYF.

This chain links TRBV5-8 with TRBJ1-4, with D possibly TRBD1 on 5 matching bases. This CDR3 comprises 16 residues. CDR1 and CDR2 from the germline V gene are SGHTS and YDEGEE. Trimming stripped 1 base from V and 0 bases from J, with 10 bases between. CDR3 sequence reads: CASSLNGGATNEKLFF. The DNA for the CDR3 is TGTGCCAGCAGCTTGAACGGGGGAGCAACTAATGAAAAACTGTTTTTT.

The rearrangement links TRBV11-2 to TRBJ2-5, with 9 bases lining up with TRBD1. The CDR3 has 15 amino acids. Germline loops: CDR1 SGHAT, CDR2 FQNNGV. V lost 1 base to trimming and J lost 4 bases; unmatched junction nucleotides: 4. CDR3 sequence reads: CASSLGDRGSETQYF. The CDR3 nucleotides are TGTGCCAGCAGCTTAGGAGACAGGGGGTCAGAGACCCAGTACTTC.

In this sample, this clone turned up once. This chain links TRBV6-1 with TRBJ2-7; no definite D call. CDR1 and CDR2 (germline): MNHNS, SASEGT. The V gene lost 1 base and the J gene lost 7 bases, with 8 bases spanning the gap. The CDR3 totals 12 residues. The CDR3 DNA sequence: TGTGCCAGCAGTGAAGTCCTAGGAGAGCAGTACTTC. Translated: CASSEVLGEQYF.

The table lists this clone with a few counts. This chain uses TRBV11-2 with TRBJ2-2; tentatively, D is TRBD1 (5 bases). V lost 1 base to trimming and J lost 1 base, with 10 bases between them. The CDR3 length is 16 residues. CDR1 is SGHAT and CDR2 is FQNNGV in the germline V gene. The DNA of the CDR3 is TGTGCCAGCAGCTTAGTCTGGCAGGGGAACACCGGGGAGCTGTTTTTT. Its translation: CASSLVWQGNTGELFF.

The CDR3 region has the DNA TGTGCCAGCAGGGATAGGCCTAGCGGAACAGATACGCAGTATTTT. Translated, it gives CASRDRPSGTDTQYF. The chain employs TRBV21-1 and TRBJ2-3; the table names TRBD2, a call not compared with the DNA. TRBV21-1 is designated a pseudogene. The CDR3 consists of 15 residues.

The chain couples TRBV28 to TRBJ2-1, with D unresolved. The CDR3 is 12 residues long. Trimming pared 6 bases from V and 7 bases from J, leaving 10 bases between. Germline lookup yields CDR1 MDHEN and CDR2 SYDVKM. CDR3 bases: TGTGCCAGCAGCATACTTATAAATGAGCAGTTCTTC. Protein sequence: CASSILINEQFF.

J is TRBJ2-1 and V is TRBV9; a weak D match, TRBD2 (6 bases). Trimming removed 0 bases from V and 7 bases from J, with 8 bases in between. CDR1 and CDR2 from the germline V gene are SGDLS and YYNGEE. The CDR3 has 13 amino acids. DNA for the CDR3: TGTGCCAGCAGCGTAGACGGAGGGAATGAGCAGTTCTTC. Protein: CASSVDGGNEQFF.

The chain joins TRBV6-1 to TRBJ2-5, with D perhaps matching TRBD2 (6 bases). CDR1 and CDR2 from the germline V gene are MNHNS and SASEGT. There are 17 residues in the CDR3. Trimming pared 1 base from V and 4 bases from J, leaving 19 bases between. CDR3 sequence reads: CASSEGAVLGTRETQYF. As DNA, the CDR3 is TGTGCCAGCAGTGAAGGTGCAGTTTTGGGGACTCGAGAGACCCAGTACTTC.